Sequencing of this T cell receptor beta chain was carried out in a study of beta chain features in type 1 diabetes. Study-wide background: Cells sorted and examined across all samples totaled over 95 million. Findings of the study overall: Among type 1 diabetes patients, VDJ junctions had fewer insertions and more deletions. In comparison with healthy donors, patients had naive, central memory and Treg TCRB repertoires that appeared more similar. TCRB CDR3 length was moderately but significantly reduced in all four CD4+ subsets of Type 1 diabetes patients.

All of the isolated RNA was reverse transcribed, so expressed TCRB transcripts were sequenced. The repertoire was sequenced with immunoSEQ multiplex PCR; TCRdb's copy has only in-frame clones and lacks some. Of 150,000 to 160,000 clones in the sample, roughly 10% were seen once. As concerns this clone: No antigen is known for it.

Germline loops: CDR1 SGHTA, CDR2 FQGNSA. The CDR3 contains 13 residues. V lost 2 bases, J lost 6 bases, and 11 bases lay in between. The chain is built from TRBV7-2 and TRBJ2-7; maybe TRBD1 (5 bases). This TCR was recovered from a young man in good health. Material: central memory CD4+ T cells from blood. The CDR3 loop reads CASSLISQGEQYF. CDR3 DNA: TGTGCCAGCAGCTTAATATCGCAGGGCGAGCAGTACTTC. The full variable domain, its missing parts supplied by reference TRBV7-2 and TRBJ2-7, is GAGVSQSPSNKVTEKGKDVELRCDPISGHTALYWYRQSLGQGLEFLIYFQGNSAPDKSGLPSDRFSAERTGGSVSTLTIQRTQQEDSAVYLCASSLISQGEQYFGPGTRLTVT.